A single sample gave rise to the 24 T cell receptor beta chains below, sequenced in a study of CD8+CD57+ T cells in acquired aplastic anemia. Genomic DNA was employed as the template in profiling TCR beta VDJ and CDR3. TCRdb re-derived calls from the reads in MiXCR, one entry per CDR3 protein. The sample has more than 200,000 distinct CDR3 sequences, over 40% seen once; the top ten hold just under 20%. CD8+CD57+ cell expansion, shown by flow cytometry, had occurred in the patients selected for sequencing. Material: sorted CD4+, CD8+, or CD8+CD57+ T cells (not recorded which) from PBMCs. Every receptor here comes from a human donor with aplastic anemia.

Only one count was recorded for this clonotype. A read error may produce the germline difference seen at one junction end. The CDR3 spells CASSSFPGNTEAFF. In DNA form, the CDR3 reads TGCGCCAGCAGCTCGTTCCCGGGAAACACTGAAGCTTTCTTT. The V and J genes are TRBV7-9 and TRBJ1-1; unclear D gene. Germline CDR1 SEHNR, CDR2 FQNEAQ (reference sequence). The CDR3 totals 14 residues.

This clonotype was observed once. J is TRBJ1-2 and V is TRBV10-3; maybe TRBD1 (5 bases). This CDR3 is 13 amino acids long. The V end lost 7 bases, the J end lost 6 bases, and 15 bases lay between the germline ends. Germline V gene sequence: CDR1 ENHRY, CDR2 SYGVKD. The CDR3 reads CAIIGTRENGYTF. CDR3 sequence (DNA): TGTGCCATCATCGGTACCAGGGAAAATGGCTACACCTTC.

This clonotype was seen repeatedly, ten times or more. The chain uses TRBV19 and TRBJ1-1; weak D call: TRBD1 (5 bases). Between the trimmed V and J ends, which lost 4 bases and 0 bases, there was a span of 9 bases. Per the germline V gene, CDR1 is LNHDA and CDR2 is SQIVND (reference sequence). CDR3 length equals 14 residues. CDR3 in amino acids: CASSRQLMNTEAFF. Here the CDR3 DNA reads TGTGCCAGTAGTAGACAGCTCATGAACACTGAAGCTTTCTTT.

In its sample, this clonotype was seen many times. V and J are TRBV4-1 and TRBJ1-5; perhaps TRBD1 as D (5 bases). V was shortened by 1 base and J by 4 bases, with 14 bases between the two germline ends. This CDR3 has 16 amino acids. From germline, CDR1 is MGHRA and CDR2 YSYEKL. CDR3 nucleotides: TGCGCCAGCAGCCAAGGGGGGAACCTATTTAATCAGCCCCAGCATTTT. Protein: CASSQGGNLFNQPQHF.

This chain uses TRBV5-1 with TRBJ1-1; no firm D call. CDR3 length equals 13 residues. The V and J ends lost 1 base and 5 bases respectively, with 9 bases between them. The germline V gene encodes CDR1 SGHRS and CDR2 YFSETQ. The CDR3 reads CASSLSGETEAFF. The CDR3 nucleotides read TGCGCCAGCAGCTTGTCCGGGGAAACTGAAGCTTTCTTT.

This clonotype was observed at least ten times. The chain is built from TRBV4-1 and TRBJ1-6, with a possible D match to TRBD1 (6 bases). CDR1 and CDR2 (germline): MGHRA, YSYEKL. This CDR3 is 15 amino acids long. Trimming took off 0 bases at V and 10 bases at J, with 13 bases between the two ends. The CDR3 sequence is CASSQEGQGMSPLHF. The CDR3 nucleotides read TGCGCCAGCAGCCAAGAGGGGCAGGGGATGTCACCCCTCCACTTT.

The chain joins TRBV19 to TRBJ1-5; D is unresolved. Looked up from germline, CDR1 is LNHDA and CDR2 is SQIVND (reference sequence). With 4 bases removed from V and 2 bases from J, the gap between germline ends came to 18 bases. The CDR3 contains 17 residues. In DNA form, the CDR3 reads TGTGCCAGTAGTAGCCGAACCTTTAGGGTAGGCAATCAGCCCCAGCATTTT. Residues: CASSSRTFRVGNQPQHF.

This chain links TRBV6-6 with TRBJ1-2, with D perhaps TRBD1 (5 bases). The CDR3 has 15 residues. Germline values: CDR1 MNHNY, CDR2 SVGAGI (reference sequence). V was cut by 4 bases and J by 3 bases, with 15 bases left in between. This CDR3 reads CASSSDRTVYYGYTF. In DNA form, the CDR3 reads TGTGCCAGCAGTTCAGACAGAACAGTGTACTATGGCTACACCTTC.

This clonotype turned up a few times. This clone may be a read error of a much larger clone one base away. The chain links TRBV12-3 or TRBV12-4 to TRBJ1-6; TRBD1 might be the D (5 bases). The CDR3 contains 15 residues. The CDR3 protein is CASRLEGFDNSPLHF. The CDR3 bases are TGTGCCAGCAGATTAGAGGGGTTTGACAATTCACCCCTCCACTTT.

This chain links TRBV28 with TRBJ1-2; 9 bases line up with TRBD1. The germline V gene has CDR1 MDHEN and CDR2 SYDVKM. The V segment lost 4 bases and the J segment 0 bases; nucleotides outside the gene matches: 18. CDR3 length equals 20 residues. CDR3 in DNA: TGTGCCAGCAGTTACCCAATCATCCGGACAGGGGACTACACTAACTATGGCTACACCTTC. Its protein product is CASSYPIIRTGDYTNYGYTF.

The V and J genes are TRBV18 and TRBJ2-7, with 9 bases aligning to TRBD1. From germline, CDR1 is KGHSH and CDR2 LQKENI. The J segment lost 5 bases and the V segment lost 3 bases, leaving 8 bases of the junction unmatched. This CDR3 region has 15 residues. The CDR3 protein is CASSPLGTGIHEQYF. In DNA form, the CDR3 reads TGTGCCAGCTCACCCCTAGGGACAGGGATCCACGAGCAGTACTTC. Together with reference TRBV18 and TRBJ2-7, the CDR3 gives the full variable domain: NAGVMQNPRHLVRRRGQEARLRCSPMKGHSHVYWYRQLPEEGLKFMVYLQKENIIDESGMPKERFSAEFPKEGPSILRIQQVVRGDSAAYFCASSPLGTGIHEQYFGPGTRLTVT.

Ten or more counts support this clonotype. The CDR3 DNA reads TGTGCCAGCAGCCCTGCTGGGGACAGGGGGTACCAGTACTTC. Protein product: CASSPAGDRGYQYF. The chain combines TRBV11-3 with TRBJ2-5; TRBD1 aligns across 11 bases. Germline CDR1 reads SGHNT; CDR2 reads YENEEA. V lost 5 bases to trimming and J lost 10 bases; unmatched junction nucleotides: 9. The CDR3 runs to 14 residues.

In this sample, this clonotype turned up a few times. The J gene is TRBJ2-1, the V gene TRBV24-1; 11 positions match TRBD2. CDR3 length equals 16 residues. V lost 0 bases, J lost 8 bases, and 5 bases stayed unmatched. Germline V CDR1 and CDR2: KGHDR, SFDVKD. The CDR3 region has the DNA TGTGCCACCAGTGATTTGGCTAGCGGGGGGCCCCATGAGCAGTTCTTC. It translates to CATSDLASGGPHEQFF.

This clonotype was detected once. The rearrangement joins TRBV19 to TRBJ1-6; TRBD1 agrees at 11 bases. Trimming took 1 base from V and 7 from J; bases not matched to a gene: 12. Germline V CDR1 and CDR2: LNHDA, SQIVND (reference sequence). This CDR3 spans 19 amino acids. DNA for the CDR3: TGTGCCAGTAGTATAGCCCGAAGGGGTGGACAGGGGGCGAATTCACCCCTCCACTTT. Translating it yields CASSIARRGGQGANSPLHF. Using reference TRBV19 and TRBJ1-6 for the parts outside the CDR3, the full variable domain is DGGITQSPKYLFRKEGQNVTLSCEQNLNHDAMYWYRQDPGQGLRLIYYSQIVNDFQKGDIAEGYSVSREKKESFPLTVTSAQKNPTAFYLCASSIARRGGQGANSPLHFGNGTRLTVT.

Worth noting for this clonotype: A read error is possible here, since a much larger clone lies one base away. CDR3 in amino acids: CSATFAQGPYEQYF. The CDR3 DNA reads as TGCAGTGCTACTTTTGCGCAGGGGCCCTACGAGCAGTACTTC. This chain uses TRBV20-1 with TRBJ2-7, with a weak D call TRBD1 (6 bases). V was cut by 4 bases and J by 2 bases, with 15 bases left in between. Germline loops: CDR1 DFQATT, CDR2 SNEGSKA (reference sequence). This CDR3 spans 14 amino acids.

The gene calls are TRBV6-1 and TRBJ2-5; weak D call: TRBD2 (5 bases). V lost 3 bases and J 5 bases, leaving 16 bases between the germline ends. The CDR3 length is 15 residues. The germline CDR1 and CDR2 sequences are MNHNS and SASEGT. The CDR3 nucleotides read TGTGCCAGCAGTGAGGGCCCCCGGGAAGGGGAGACCCAGTACTTC. It encodes CASSEGPREGETQYF.

This clonotype came up many times. The chain employs TRBV5-1 and TRBJ1-6; 10 nucleotides agree with TRBD1. CDR3 size: 15 residues. Germline V gene lookup returns CDR1 SGHRS and CDR2 YFSETQ. The V segment lost 0 bases and the J segment 6 bases; nucleotides outside the gene matches: 0. CDR3 nucleotide sequence: TGCGCCAGCAGCTTGGGACAGGGGGCTAATTCACCCCTCCACTTT. Translated: CASSLGQGANSPLHF.

CDR3: CASRATPGTGSGGYTF. CDR3 nucleotide sequence: TGTGCCAGCAGGGCGACACCCGGGACAGGGTCAGGTGGCTACACCTTC. The rearrangement links TRBV5-8 to TRBJ1-2, with TRBD1 identical over 9 bases. V was clipped by 5 bases and J by 7 bases; unmatched bases: 15. The CDR3 covers 16 residues. The germline V gene encodes CDR1 SGHTS and CDR2 YDEGEE.

This clonotype has at least ten counts. The rearrangement links TRBV10-3 to TRBJ2-3; TRBD1 agrees at 9 bases. The germline gives CDR1 ENHRY, CDR2 SYGVKD. J gave up 6 bases and V 6 bases, and 7 bases lay outside the gene matches. The CDR3 has 14 residues. CDR3 in DNA: TGTGCCATCAGCCGACAGGGGGGGTCGGATACGCAGTATTTT. Translation: CAISRQGGSDTQYF.

J is TRBJ2-1 and V is TRBV20-1; D possibly corresponds to TRBD1 (6 bases). The germline V and J ends were trimmed by 8 bases and 5 bases, with 16 bases remaining between them. This CDR3 spans 13 amino acids. CDR1 is DFQATT, CDR2 SNEGSKA, per germline (reference sequence). CDR3 protein: CSYDSRGDNEQFF. CDR3 DNA: TGCAGTTACGACAGCAGGGGCGACAATGAGCAGTTCTTC.

Notes on this clonotype: A much larger clone differs by one base, so this may be a read error. The chain links TRBV4-1 to TRBJ1-1; no reliable D call. This CDR3 has 14 amino acids. The ends were cut back, 4 bases at V and 6 bases at J, with 15 bases in the middle. Germline CDR1 reads MGHRA; CDR2 reads YSYEKL. In nucleotides, the CDR3 is TGCGCCAGCAGCCCGAGAGGAGTTGCCGCTGAAGCTTTCTTT. Translating it yields CASSPRGVAAEAFF.

The CDR3, as DNA: TGTGCCAGTAGTCAACAGGGGGCGATCAGCGAGCAGTACTTC. This codes for CASSQQGAISEQYF. The V call is TRBV19, the J call TRBJ2-7; 9 nucleotides agree with TRBD1. V lost 5 bases, J lost 6 bases, and 8 bases stayed unmatched. Germline V CDR1 and CDR2: LNHDA, SQIVND (reference sequence). The CDR3 is 14 amino acids.

As to this clonotype: A much larger clone differs from this one at a single base, so this may be a read error. This chain joins TRBV4-1 and TRBJ1-6, with TRBD1 as a possible D gene (5 bases). Germline values: CDR1 MGHRA, CDR2 YSYEKL. This CDR3 spans 16 amino acids. The V end was cut by 6 bases, the J end by 10 bases, with 22 bases between. The CDR3 nucleotides are TGCGCCAGCAGAAAGGAGGGACGCAGGTGGAGATCACCCCTCCACTTT. Amino acids: CASRKEGRRWRSPLHF.

This clonotype was counted ten times or more. The V call is TRBV7-9, the J call TRBJ2-7; a weak D match, TRBD2 (5 bases). V dropped 5 bases and J dropped 1 base, with 12 bases sitting between them. The CDR3 is 14 amino acids. Germline values: CDR1 SEHNR, CDR2 FQNEAQ (reference sequence). The CDR3 loop reads CASSPHGGSYEQYF. CDR3 DNA sequence: TGTGCCAGCAGCCCACACGGCGGGTCCTACGAGCAGTACTTC.